This entry lists 6 T cell receptor beta chains sequenced from one sample in a study of T cells in women clearing cervical HPV infection. The repertoire was sequenced with immunoSEQ multiplex PCR; TCRdb's copy has only in-frame clones and lacks some. This sample's clone table lists about 40,000 clones. The sample was blood buffy coat. Receptors originate from a woman aged 18 to 75 with a cervical HPV16 infection that either progressed to CIN3+ or cleared (not recorded which).

For this clone: The sequenced fragment ends 3 residues before the CDR3 boundary, so the rest is inferred from the germline J gene. The chain employs TRBV19 and TRBJ1-5; unclear D gene. CDR1 is LNHDA and CDR2 is SQIVND in the germline V gene (reference sequence). The V and J ends lost 7 bases and 0 bases respectively, with 22 bases between them. The CDR3 extends over 18 amino acids. The CDR3 bases that were read are TGTGCCAGTACCCCCTCTCTCCTCGCCGGGGATAGCAATCAGCCC. It translates to CASTPSLLAGDSNQP. The complete CDR3 sequence is CASTPSLLAGDSNQPQHF.

Concerning this clone itself: With the read ending 3 residues before the CDR3 end, the germline J gene is used to fill in that end. The chain couples TRBV20-1 to TRBJ2-7, with D possibly being TRBD2 (6 bases). The CDR3 is made up of 13 amino acids. With 4 bases removed from V and 2 bases from J, the gap between germline ends came to 12 bases. Germline V gene sequence: CDR1 DFQATT, CDR2 SNEGSKA (reference sequence). Partial CDR3 DNA: TGCAGTGCTAAAGGGACTGGAACCTACGAG. Encoded protein: CSAKGTGTYE. The full CDR3 reads CSAKGTGTYEQYF.

A word on this clone: The observed sequence ends 3 residues before the CDR3 terminus, with the missing tail filled in from the germline J gene. The J gene is TRBJ2-7, the V gene TRBV19; 9 bases are shared with TRBD1. The CDR3 has 14 residues. With V trimmed by 5 bases and J by 3 bases, 5 bases remained unmatched. Germline CDR1 and CDR2: LNHDA and SQIVND (reference sequence). CDR3 DNA (partial): TGTGCCAGTAGTTCCGGGACAGGGCTCTACGAG. Amino acids: CASSSGTGLYE. The full CDR3 sequence reads CASSSGTGLYEQYF.

Turning to this clone: The CDR3 end falls 3 residues outside the read, so it is completed with the germline J gene. The chain has TRBV5-6 and TRBJ2-5; 7 nucleotides line up with TRBD1. The CDR3 has 14 residues. J gave up 4 bases and V 3 bases, and 6 bases lay outside the gene matches. Germline values: CDR1 SGHDT, CDR2 YYEEEE. Incomplete CDR3 DNA: TGTGCCAGCAGCTACAGGGGAAGCTTAGAGACC. Translating it yields CASSYRGSLET. The whole CDR3 reads CASSYRGSLETQYF.

With respect to this clone: The missing CDR3 end, 3 residues past where the read stops, is filled in from the germline J gene. The V gene is TRBV6-1, the J gene TRBJ2-3; D possibly corresponds to TRBD2 (6 bases). The length of the CDR3 is 16 residues. V shed 4 bases and J shed 2 bases, with 16 bases lying between them. Germline loops: CDR1 MNHNS, CDR2 SASEGT. This CDR3 is CASSGVGTLNTDTQYF. The CDR3 DNA, read in part, is TGTGCCAGCAGTGGAGTCGGGACTCTTAACACAGATACG.

With respect to this clone: The read falls 3 residues short of the CDR3 end, and the missing part is taken from the germline J gene. Other nucleotide sequences in the sample specify the same CDR3. The gene calls are TRBV7-8 and TRBJ2-3; 7 bases line up with TRBD1. CDR1 is SGHVS, CDR2 FQNEAQ, per germline. CDR3 length equals 15 residues. V shed 5 bases and J 0 bases; nucleotides not matched to a gene: 5. The part of the CDR3 DNA that was read is TGTGCCAGCAGCCCCGGGACAGTTAGCACAGATACG. Amino acid sequence: CASSPGTVSTDT. The whole CDR3 reads CASSPGTVSTDTQYF.